Listed below are T cell receptor beta chains from one sample, sequenced in a study of blood T cell repertoires in COVID-19. Profiling relied on immunoSEQ multiplex PCR, and the TCRdb table lists in-frame clones only, not all of them. This sample has 150,000 to 200,000 clones, with approximately 80% found just once. The material sequenced was peripheral blood. Receptors were obtained from a woman between 65 and 79 years old with COVID-19, enrolled during active disease. The CDR3 runs from the conserved cysteine through the conserved F or W. Fields, in order: V gene, D gene, clone size, J gene, CDR3 DNA, CDR3 protein. A D gene is named only where the DNA matches it firmly. Size is stated for part of the rows, as once, few or many counts, or as a class when the clone is expanded.

TRBV5-4	NA	NA	TRBJ1-2	TGTGCCAGCAGCTTGGCTATGGCGGCAGACGGCTACACCTTC	CASSLAMAADGYTF
TRBV30	TRBD1	NA	TRBJ1-1	TGTGCCTGGGGGGGGGACAGACCTGAAGCTTTCTTT	CAWGGDRPEAFF
TRBV3-1/TRBV3-2	TRBD1	NA	TRBJ2-7	TGTGCCAGCAGCCGAGGGGGCACCTACGAGCAGTACTTC	CASSRGGTYEQYF
TRBV27	TRBD1	NA	TRBJ2-7	TGTGCCAGCAGTTTTGGGACAGCCTACGAGCAGCACTTC	CASSFGTAYEQHF
TRBV6-1	TRBD2	NA	TRBJ2-1	TGTGCCAGCAGTGTCTTCGGGACTAGCGGGGGGGGCAATGAGCAGTTCTTC	CASSVFGTSGGGNEQFF
TRBV19	NA	NA	TRBJ1-1	TGTGCCAGTCCCCCTGAGGGTGGGAACACTGAAGCTTTCTTT	CASPPEGGNTEAFF
TRBV6-1	TRBD2	NA	TRBJ2-2	TGTGCCAGCAGTGAAGGCGCTAGCGGGGGTCCCGGGGAGCTGTTTTTT	CASSEGASGGPGELFF
TRBV28	NA	NA	TRBJ1-2	TGTGCCAGCAGAGGGGGGGAGAACTATGGCTACACCTTC	CASRGGENYGYTF
TRBV28	NA	NA	TRBJ1-2	TGTGCCAGCAGTTCTGTAAGGGAGTCGTATGGCTACACCTTC	CASSSVRESYGYTF
TRBV28	NA	few	TRBJ1-2	TGTGCCAGCTCCAAAAACTATGGCTACACCTTC	CASSKNYGYTF
TRBV4-2	NA	NA	TRBJ2-3	TGTGCCAGCAGCCAAGAACGCGGCACAGATACGCAGTATTTT	CASSQERGTDTQYF
TRBV30	NA	NA	TRBJ1-6	TGTGCCTGGAACAAAGGAGACTATAATTCACCCCTCCACTTT	CAWNKGDYNSPLHF
TRBV29-1	TRBD2	NA	TRBJ2-1	TGCAGCGTTGAAGGGACTAGCGGTCCTTCCTACAATGAGCAGTTCTTC	CSVEGTSGPSYNEQFF
TRBV6-1	TRBD2	NA	TRBJ2-5	TGTGCCAGCAGTGATTGGCCTAGCGGGGGGGAGACCCAGTACTTC	CASSDWPSGGETQYF
TRBV9	TRBD1	NA	TRBJ2-2	TGTGCCAGCAGCCATCGACAGGGCCAGGGCACCGGGGAGCTGTTTTTT	CASSHRQGQGTGELFF
TRBV27	NA	NA	TRBJ2-1	TGTGCCAGCAGTTTATCCGCTAGCGAATACAATGAGCAGTTCTTC	CASSLSASEYNEQFF
TRBV11-2	NA	NA	TRBJ1-2	TGTGCCAGCAGCTTAGCGACTCGGGGGGCGCTTGGCTACACCTTC	CASSLATRGALGYTF
TRBV10-3	NA	few	TRBJ2-1	TGTGCCATCAGTGAGTCGCGCGGACTCTCCTACAATGAGCAGTTCTTC	CAISESRGLSYNEQFF
TRBV30	TRBD1	NA	TRBJ1-1	TGTGCCTGGTCCCAGCTACAGGGGGCGAAGGCTGAAGCTTTCTTT	CAWSQLQGAKAEAFF
TRBV2	NA	NA	TRBJ2-3	TGTGCCAGCAGTGAACGCAGGGGGGGCACAGATACGCAGTATTTT	CASSERRGGTDTQYF
TRBV5-4	TRBD2	once	TRBJ2-1	TGTGCCAGCACCCTAGGGGGACTAGCGGGAGTTGCGTACAATGAGCAGTTCTTC	CASTLGGLAGVAYNEQFF
TRBV2	NA	NA	TRBJ1-2	TGTGCCAGCAGGTCCCCGGGATACTATGGCTACACCTTC	CASRSPGYYGYTF
TRBV4-2	NA	NA	TRBJ1-1	TGTGCCAGCAGCCTCCAAACCCGCGTTTTTGGGCCTCAGCCCACGAACACTGAAGCTTTCTTT	CASSLQTRVFGPQPTNTEAFF
TRBV7-9	TRBD1	few	TRBJ1-2	TGTGCCAGCAGCCCGGACAGGGTGGGTGACTATGGCTACACCTTC	CASSPDRVGDYGYTF
TRBV10-3	NA	NA	TRBJ1-1	TGTGCCATCGGGAGCACTGAAGCTTTCTTT	CAIGSTEAFF
TRBV5-5	NA	NA	TRBJ1-1	TGTGCCAGCAGCTTTGCGTCTGACACTGAAGCTTTCTTT	CASSFASDTEAFF
TRBV6-5	TRBD1	NA	TRBJ2-1	TGTGCCAGCAGTTACGGACAGGCAGGAGAGCAGTTCTTC	CASSYGQAGEQFF
TRBV2	NA	NA	TRBJ2-3	TGTGCCAGCAGTTATCTTCTAACCCACACAGATACGCAGTATTTT	CASSYLLTHTDTQYF